The text below deals with one TCR beta chain. Its antigen is not known. Production of TCR beta cDNA relied on 5'RACE template switching with UMIs. TCRdb re-called the 5' RACE reads and gives one entry per CDR3 protein, without DNA. The sample has about 160,000 distinct CDR3 sequences. Germline assignment: CDR1 LGHNT and CDR2 FRNRAP. This CDR3 has 12 amino acids. The data stem from a study of T cells expressing NK-cell markers. Study-level points and caveats: In a handful of donors, dominant NKG2C+ clonotypes were roughly 1.0-8% of CD8+ T cells.

Sequencing was performed on blood T cells: a sorted CD56 or NKG2C T cell subset, CD4+ or CD8+ T cells, or bulk PBMC T cells (not recorded which). The source is a woman between 18 and 70 years old in good health. The genes are TRBV12-5 and TRBJ2-1; TCRdb picks TRBD2, but there is no DNA to check that call. CDR3 amino acids: CASGWMDLGQFF. The whole variable domain, remainder taken from reference TRBV12-5 and TRBJ2-1, is DARVTQTPRHKVTEMGQEVTMRCQPILGHNTVFWYRQTMMQGLELLAYFRNRAPLDDSGMPKDRFSAEMPDATLATLKIQPSEPRDSAVYFCASGWMDLGQFFGPGTRLTVL.